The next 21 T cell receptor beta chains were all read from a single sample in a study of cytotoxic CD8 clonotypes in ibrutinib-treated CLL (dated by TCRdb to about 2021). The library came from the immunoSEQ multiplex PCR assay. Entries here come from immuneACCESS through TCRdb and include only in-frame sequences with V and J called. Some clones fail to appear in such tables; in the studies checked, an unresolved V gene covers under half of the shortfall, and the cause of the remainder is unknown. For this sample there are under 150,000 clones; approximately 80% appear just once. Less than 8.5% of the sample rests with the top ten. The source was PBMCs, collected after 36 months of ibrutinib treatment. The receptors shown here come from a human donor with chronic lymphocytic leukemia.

The CDR3 DNA follows: TGTGCCAGCAGCTTAAATCCGGCCGGGGAGCTGTTTTTT. Amino acid sequence: CASSLNPAGELFF. This chain joins TRBV7-3 and TRBJ2-2; D call uncertain. The CDR3 length is 13 residues. The V end was cut by 1 base, the J end by 6 bases, with 6 bases between. Germline lookup yields CDR1 SGHTA and CDR2 FQGTGA. Looking up the rest from reference TRBV7-3 and TRBJ2-2 gives the full variable domain: GAGVSQTPSNKVTEKGKYVELRCDPISGHTALYWYRQSLGQGPEFLIYFQGTGAADDSGLPNDRFFAVRPEGSVSTLKIQRTERGDSAVYLCASSLNPAGELFFGEGSRLTVL.

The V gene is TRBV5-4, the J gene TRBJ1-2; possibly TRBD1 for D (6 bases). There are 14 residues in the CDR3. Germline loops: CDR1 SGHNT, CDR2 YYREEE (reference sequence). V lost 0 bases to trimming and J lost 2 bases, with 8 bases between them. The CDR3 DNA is TGTGCCAGCAGCTTGGACCAGGGGAACTATGGCTACACCTTC. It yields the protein CASSLDQGNYGYTF.

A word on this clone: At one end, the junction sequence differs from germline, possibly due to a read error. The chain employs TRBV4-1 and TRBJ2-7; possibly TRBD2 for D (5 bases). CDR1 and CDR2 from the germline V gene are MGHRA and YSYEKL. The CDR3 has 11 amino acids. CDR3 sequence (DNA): TGTGCCAGCAGCCTCGCGGGCGAGCAGTACTTC. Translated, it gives CASSLAGEQYF.

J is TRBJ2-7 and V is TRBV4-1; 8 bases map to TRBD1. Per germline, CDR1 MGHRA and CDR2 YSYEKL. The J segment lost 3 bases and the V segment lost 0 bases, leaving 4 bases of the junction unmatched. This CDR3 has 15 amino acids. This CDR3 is CASSQEAGGYYEQYF. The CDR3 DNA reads TGCGCCAGCAGCCAAGAGGCAGGGGGCTACTACGAGCAGTACTTC.

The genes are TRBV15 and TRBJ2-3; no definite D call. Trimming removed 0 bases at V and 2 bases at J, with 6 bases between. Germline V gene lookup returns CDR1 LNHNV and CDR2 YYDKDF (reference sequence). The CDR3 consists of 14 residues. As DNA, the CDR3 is TGTGCCACCAGCAGAGAACAGTTCACAGATACGCAGTATTTT. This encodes CATSREQFTDTQYF. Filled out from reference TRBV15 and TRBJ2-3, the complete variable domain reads DAMVIQNPRYQVTQFGKPVTLSCSQTLNHNVMYWYQQKSSQAPKLLFHYYDKDFNNEADTPDNFQSRRPNTSFCFLDIRSPGLGDTAMYLCATSREQFTDTQYFGPGTRLTVL.

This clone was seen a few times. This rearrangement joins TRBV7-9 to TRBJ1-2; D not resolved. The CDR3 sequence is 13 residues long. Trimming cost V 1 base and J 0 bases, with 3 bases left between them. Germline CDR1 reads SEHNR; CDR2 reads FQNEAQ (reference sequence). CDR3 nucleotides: TGTGCCAGCAGCTTAGTTGCTAACTATGGCTACACCTTC. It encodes CASSLVANYGYTF. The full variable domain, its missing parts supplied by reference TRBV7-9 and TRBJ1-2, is DTGVSQNPRHKITKRGQNVTFRCDPISEHNRLYWYRQTLGQGPEFLTYFQNEAQLEKSRLLSDRFSAERPKGSFSTLEIQRTEQGDSAMYLCASSLVANYGYTFGSGTRLTVV.

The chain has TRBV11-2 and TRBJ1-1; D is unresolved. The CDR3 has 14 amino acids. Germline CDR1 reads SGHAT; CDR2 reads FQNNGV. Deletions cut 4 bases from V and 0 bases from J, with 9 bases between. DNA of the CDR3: TGTGCCAGCAGCTCATGGGGATTGAACACTGAAGCTTTCTTT. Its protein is CASSSWGLNTEAFF.

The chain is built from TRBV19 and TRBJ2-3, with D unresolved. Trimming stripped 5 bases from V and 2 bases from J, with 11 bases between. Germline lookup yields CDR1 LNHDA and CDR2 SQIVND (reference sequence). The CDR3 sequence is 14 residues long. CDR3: CASSLNINTDTQYF. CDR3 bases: TGTGCCAGTAGTCTAAACATAAACACAGATACGCAGTATTTT.

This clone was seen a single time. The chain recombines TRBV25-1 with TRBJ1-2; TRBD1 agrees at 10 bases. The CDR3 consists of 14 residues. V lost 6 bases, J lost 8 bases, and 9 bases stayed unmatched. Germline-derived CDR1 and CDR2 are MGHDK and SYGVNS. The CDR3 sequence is CASRKTGGAEGYTF. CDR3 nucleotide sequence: TGTGCCAGCAGGAAGACAGGGGGCGCGGAAGGCTACACCTTC.

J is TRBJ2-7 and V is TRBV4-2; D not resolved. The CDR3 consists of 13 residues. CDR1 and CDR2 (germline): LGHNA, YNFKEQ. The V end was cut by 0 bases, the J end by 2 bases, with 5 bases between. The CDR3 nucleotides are TGTGCCAGCAGCCAAGAAGAGGCCTACGAGCAGTACTTC. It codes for CASSQEEAYEQYF.

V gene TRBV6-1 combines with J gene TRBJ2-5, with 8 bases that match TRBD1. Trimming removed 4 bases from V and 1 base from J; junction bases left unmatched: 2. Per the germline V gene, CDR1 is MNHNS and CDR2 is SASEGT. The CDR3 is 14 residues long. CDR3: CASSGTGGQETQYF. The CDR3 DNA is TGTGCCAGCAGTGGAACAGGGGGCCAAGAGACCCAGTACTTC.

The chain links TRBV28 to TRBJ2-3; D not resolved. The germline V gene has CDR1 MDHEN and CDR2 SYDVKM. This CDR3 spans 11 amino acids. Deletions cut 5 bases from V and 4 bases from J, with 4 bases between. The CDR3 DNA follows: TGTGCCAGCAGTCCTTCAGATACGCAGTATTTT. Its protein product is CASSPSDTQYF.

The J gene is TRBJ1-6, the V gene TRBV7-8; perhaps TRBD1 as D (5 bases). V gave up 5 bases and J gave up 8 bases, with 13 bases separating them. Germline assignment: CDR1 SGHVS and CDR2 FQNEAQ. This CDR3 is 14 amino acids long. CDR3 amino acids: CASSGSRVHSPLHF. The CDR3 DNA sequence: TGTGCCAGCAGCGGATCCAGGGTCCATTCACCCCTCCACTTT.

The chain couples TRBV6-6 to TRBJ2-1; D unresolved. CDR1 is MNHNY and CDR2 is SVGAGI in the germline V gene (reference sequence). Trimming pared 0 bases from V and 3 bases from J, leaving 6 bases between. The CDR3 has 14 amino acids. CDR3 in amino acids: CASSYSGVYNEQFF. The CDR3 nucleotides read TGTGCCAGCAGTTACTCAGGCGTCTACAATGAGCAGTTCTTC.

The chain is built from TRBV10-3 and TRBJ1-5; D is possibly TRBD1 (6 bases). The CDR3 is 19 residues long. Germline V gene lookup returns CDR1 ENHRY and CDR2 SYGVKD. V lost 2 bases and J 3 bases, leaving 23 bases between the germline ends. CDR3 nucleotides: TGTGCCATCAGTGAGCCCGAATGGGGGGCCAAGGGAGTCAATCAGCCCCAGCATTTT. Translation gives CAISEPEWGAKGVNQPQHF.

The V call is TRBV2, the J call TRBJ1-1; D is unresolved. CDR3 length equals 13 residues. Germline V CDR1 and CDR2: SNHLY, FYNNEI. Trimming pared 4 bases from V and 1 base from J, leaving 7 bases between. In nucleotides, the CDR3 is TGTGCCAGCAGTGGTCAGTCGAACACTGAAGCTTTCTTT. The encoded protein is CASSGQSNTEAFF.

CDR3 coding DNA: TGTGCCAGTACCCCCAGAGGCGGACCGTACCAAGAGACCCAGTACTTC. The encoded protein is CASTPRGGPYQETQYF. V usage is TRBV19 and J usage is TRBJ2-5; D uncertain. V gave up 7 bases and J gave up 0 bases, with 18 bases separating them. Per the germline V gene, CDR1 is LNHDA and CDR2 is SQIVND (reference sequence). The CDR3 length is 16 residues.

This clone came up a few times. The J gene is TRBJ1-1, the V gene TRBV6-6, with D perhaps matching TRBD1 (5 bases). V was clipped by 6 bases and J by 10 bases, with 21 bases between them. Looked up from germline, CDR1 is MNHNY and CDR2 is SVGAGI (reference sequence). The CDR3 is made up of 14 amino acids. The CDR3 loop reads CASSTESGNEGAFF. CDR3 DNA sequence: TGTGCCAGCAGCACCGAATCAGGGAATGAAGGAGCTTTCTTT.

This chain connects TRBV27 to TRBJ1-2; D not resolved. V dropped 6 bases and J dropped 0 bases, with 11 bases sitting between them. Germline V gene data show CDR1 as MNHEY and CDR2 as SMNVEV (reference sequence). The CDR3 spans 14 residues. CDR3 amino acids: CASRVLQPNYGYTF. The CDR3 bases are TGTGCCAGCAGGGTTTTACAGCCTAACTATGGCTACACCTTC.

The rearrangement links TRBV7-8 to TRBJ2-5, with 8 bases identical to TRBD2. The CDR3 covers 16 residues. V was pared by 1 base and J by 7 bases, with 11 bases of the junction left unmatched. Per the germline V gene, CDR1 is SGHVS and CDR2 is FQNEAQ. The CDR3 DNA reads TGTGCCAGCAGCTTAGAGAGGGCGGGGGGAACGGTGACCCAGTACTTC. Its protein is CASSLERAGGTVTQYF.

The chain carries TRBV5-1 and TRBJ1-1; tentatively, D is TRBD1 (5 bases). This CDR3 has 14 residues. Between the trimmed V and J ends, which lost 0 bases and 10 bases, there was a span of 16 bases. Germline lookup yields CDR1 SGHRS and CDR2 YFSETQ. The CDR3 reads CASSLAQGIGLAFF. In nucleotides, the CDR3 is TGCGCCAGCAGCTTGGCCCAGGGAATTGGGTTAGCTTTCTTT.